The source of this TCR beta chain is a study of T cell responses to AZD1222 COVID-19 vaccine. Study conclusions and caveats: Spike-wide vaccine-associated CD4 TCRs dominated at 160-218 and 743-854. Among spike-specific TCRs, nearly half reportedly target unmutated variant regions.

With regard to this clone: The antigen is not known.

The method was immunoSEQ multiplex PCR; TCRdb's version includes in-frame clones alone and lacks a portion of them. The sample holds 150,000 or so clones, roughly nine tenths seen once. CDR1 is SGHRS, CDR2 YFSETQ, per germline. Trimming took off 0 bases at V and 4 bases at J, with 7 bases between the two ends. The CDR3 consists of 13 residues. The source material was peripheral blood, sampled 28 days after the second AZD1222 dose. The TCR comes from an adult who received the AZD1222 COVID-19 vaccine. This sequence joins TRBV5-1 and TRBJ1-1; possibly TRBD1 for D (6 bases). For the CDR3, the DNA is TGCGCCAGCAGCTTGGAAGGGGGCACTGAAGCTTTCTTT. Its translation is CASSLEGGTEAFF.